The clone carrying this T cell receptor (beta chain) was seen many times. The authors prepared the TCRbeta library with unique molecular identifiers. TCRdb independently ran MiXCR on the PCR reads; one entry per CDR3 protein. This sample has 230,000 or so distinct CDR3 sequences, with 12% found just once. The data originate from a study of T-cell reconstitution after alpha-beta-depleted transplantation in children. CDR3 size: 17 residues. Trimming removed 5 bases at V and 0 bases at J, with 14 bases between. Germline lookup yields CDR1 SEHNR and CDR2 FQNEAQ (reference sequence). The sample here was PBMCs from the stem cell graft donor, taken from the stem cell graft. The sequence was collected from a human donor who donated a stem cell graft to a child with acute lymphoblastic leukemia. J is TRBJ2-6 and V is TRBV7-9, with D uncertain. This chain's CDR3 is CASSRTDSSSGANVLTF. CDR3 DNA sequence: TGTGCCAGCAGCCGGACCGATTCAAGCTCTGGGGCCAACGTCCTGACTTTC.